This T cell receptor beta chain is drawn from a study of cytomegalovirus exposure and HLA in healthy donors. In the study overall: Findings of an earlier analysis included around 120 million unique TCR beta sequences from roughly 200 million T cells. General observations from the study: TCR beta V- and J-gene trimming, according to a later analysis, was linked to a missense DCLRE1C variant.

The sample holds one count of this clone. Its antigen is currently unknown. The PCR ran on 60 Vbeta and 13 Jbeta primers. Clones were read by immunoSEQ multiplex PCR, and TCRdb kept only the in-frame ones, dropping some. The profile covers about 140,000 clones, with about four fifths appearing a single time and around 4.4% taken by the ten largest. The germline gives CDR1 SNHLY, CDR2 FYNNEI. The V segment lost 6 bases and the J segment 7 bases; nucleotides outside the gene matches: 11. The CDR3 sequence is 15 residues long. Sequenced: PBMCs. This TCR was recovered from a man aged 35-49 years in good health and CMV-seronegative. This chain joins TRBV2 and TRBJ2-1; TRBD2 aligns across 8 bases. The CDR3 sequence is CASSLLTGGVNEQFF. Here the CDR3 DNA reads TGTGCCAGCAGCCTACTCACGGGGGGGGTAAATGAGCAGTTCTTC.